One sample yielded the 18 T cell receptor beta chains listed below, sequenced in a study of beta chain features in type 1 diabetes. No antigen is known for these receptors. Study results and caveats: For Type 1 diabetes patients, all four CD4+ subsets carried TCRB CDR3s that were moderately but significantly shorter.

TCRB transcripts that were expressed got sequenced, as all of the isolated RNA had been reverse transcribed. Measured with immunoSEQ multiplex PCR; TCRdb has only the in-frame clones, and not every one. The table records around 250,000 clones, approximately 15% of them present only once. The sample consisted of naive CD4+ T cells from blood. These TCRs come from a man between 25 and 39 years old with type 1 diabetes.

This clone was seen a handful of times. This rearrangement joins TRBV7-9 to TRBJ1-2; 8 nucleotides match TRBD1. Germline values: CDR1 SEHNR, CDR2 FQNEAQ (reference sequence). With V trimmed by 1 base and J by 8 bases, 3 bases remained unmatched. The length of the CDR3 is 13 residues. The CDR3 sequence is CASSLGTGLGYTF. The CDR3 DNA sequence: TGTGCCAGCAGCTTAGGGACAGGGCTCGGCTACACCTTC.

The chain links TRBV6-6 to TRBJ2-1, with D possibly being TRBD1 (7 bases). CDR1 is MNHNY and CDR2 is SVGAGI in the germline V gene (reference sequence). This CDR3 comprises 14 residues. V lost 5 bases and J lost 6, with 14 bases in between. The CDR3 nucleotides read TGTGCCAGCAGTGGACGACAGGGAGGCAATGAGCAGTTCTTC. It codes for CASSGRQGGNEQFF.

The chain uses TRBV28 and TRBJ2-5, with 8 bases matching TRBD2. CDR1 is MDHEN and CDR2 is SYDVKM in the germline V gene. This CDR3 is built from 13 residues. The ends lost 8 bases at V and 4 bases at J; junction bases unmatched: 6. DNA of the CDR3: TGTGCCAGCCTGGCGGGGGGCAGAGAGACCCAGTACTTC. This gives the protein CASLAGGRETQYF.

This clone has just a few counts. The CDR3 spells CASSLGQEVDTQYF. CDR3 in DNA: TGCGCCAGCAGCTTGGGACAGGAGGTGGATACGCAGTATTTT. V and J are TRBV5-1 and TRBJ2-3; tentative D call: TRBD1 (6 bases). Trimming left V 0 bases short and J 6 bases short, with 11 bases between. The V gene's germline CDR1 is SGHRS and CDR2 YFSETQ. The CDR3 spans 14 residues.

The J gene is TRBJ2-7, the V gene TRBV18; 9 bases are shared with TRBD2. The CDR3 length is 14 residues. V was pared by 5 bases and J by 0 bases, with 2 bases of the junction left unmatched. Germline CDR1 reads KGHSH; CDR2 reads LQKENI. The CDR3 sequence is CASSSSGSSYEQYF. The CDR3 nucleotides are TGTGCCAGCTCAAGTAGCGGGAGCTCCTACGAGCAGTACTTC.

The chain couples TRBV5-4 to TRBJ2-7, with 7 bases fitting TRBD1. The CDR3 totals 13 residues. Trimming removed 4 bases from V and 3 bases from J; junction bases left unmatched: 4. The germline gives CDR1 SGHNT, CDR2 YYREEE (reference sequence). CDR3 nucleotides: TGTGCCAGCAGCACGGGACAGCGCTACGAGCAGTACTTC. Its protein product is CASSTGQRYEQYF.

This rearrangement joins TRBV30 to TRBJ2-3, with TRBD1 matching over 8 bases. Germline V gives CDR1 GTSNPN, CDR2 SVGIG (reference sequence). This CDR3 has 14 amino acids. V trimming: 4 bases; J trimming: 0 bases; junction bases outside the gene matches: 3. Here the CDR3 reads CAWNGQGSTDTQYF. As DNA, the CDR3 is TGTGCCTGGAACGGACAGGGAAGCACAGATACGCAGTATTTT. The entire variable domain, with the rest obtained from reference TRBV30 and TRBJ2-3, is as follows: SQTIHQWPATLVQPVGSPLSLECTVEGTSNPNLYWYRQAAGRGLQLLFYSVGIGQISSEVPQNLSASRPQDRQFILSSKKLLLSDSGFYLCAWNGQGSTDTQYFGPGTRLTVL.

This clone appeared a few times. This chain joins TRBV25-1 and TRBJ2-5; 8 positions match TRBD2. CDR1 is MGHDK, CDR2 SYGVNS, per germline. V was pared by 8 bases and J by 5 bases, with 13 bases of the junction left unmatched. CDR3 length equals 15 residues. CDR3 residues: CASSLGAAGDETQYF. CDR3 DNA: TGTGCCAGCTCTCTAGGGGCAGCGGGAGATGAGACCCAGTACTTC.

Many counts were recorded for this clone. V and J are TRBV29-1 and TRBJ2-1, with D uncertain. V was trimmed by 4 bases and J by 9 bases, leaving 7 bases between them. The CDR3 consists of 10 residues. Germline V gene sequence: CDR1 SQVTM, CDR2 ANQGSEA. CDR3 amino acids: CSVGSPEQFF. The CDR3 nucleotides are TGCAGCGTTGGGAGTCCTGAGCAGTTCTTC.

The V call is TRBV9, the J call TRBJ2-2; 13 nucleotides match TRBD2. The CDR3 loop spans 15 amino acids. V was clipped by 5 bases and J by 7 bases; unmatched bases: 5. The germline gives CDR1 SGDLS, CDR2 YYNGEE. This chain's CDR3 is CASSPGLAGSGELFF. The CDR3 DNA sequence: TGTGCCAGCAGTCCGGGACTAGCGGGAAGCGGGGAGCTGTTTTTT.

CDR3 sequence reads: CASSSTGADYEQYF. CDR3 DNA: TGTGCCAGCAGTTCCACGGGAGCGGACTACGAGCAGTACTTC. V is TRBV27 and J is TRBJ2-7; TRBD2 might be the D (6 bases). This CDR3 contains 14 residues. V was cut by 4 bases and J by 3 bases, with 13 bases left in between. Per germline, CDR1 MNHEY and CDR2 SMNVEV (reference sequence).

This clone has only a few counts. The CDR3 here is CASSLDYTGELFF. For the CDR3, the DNA is TGCGCCAGCAGCCTGGACTACACCGGGGAGCTGTTTTTT. V usage is TRBV5-1 and J usage is TRBJ2-2; D might be TRBD2 (5 bases). The V gene's germline CDR1 is SGHRS and CDR2 YFSETQ. CDR3 length: 13 residues. V shed 4 bases and J shed 3 bases, with 7 bases lying between them.

The table lists this clone with a few counts. The chain recombines TRBV6-6 with TRBJ2-7, with 8 bases that match TRBD2. This CDR3 contains 12 residues. CDR1 and CDR2 from the germline V gene are MNHNY and SVGAGI (reference sequence). Trimming removed 11 bases from V and 2 bases from J; junction bases left unmatched: 5. CDR3 residues: CAGGLDTYEQYF. CDR3 nucleotides: TGTGCCGGGGGACTAGATACCTACGAGCAGTACTTC.

The V and J genes are TRBV7-2 and TRBJ2-5; D ambiguous. Between the trimmed V and J ends, which lost 5 bases and 2 bases, there was a span of 9 bases. The CDR3 is 13 residues long. Germline V gives CDR1 SGHTA, CDR2 FQGNSA. CDR3 sequence reads: CASSRYPQETQYF. In DNA, the CDR3 is TGTGCCAGCAGCCGCTACCCACAAGAGACCCAGTACTTC.

A few counts support this clone. The chain links TRBV29-1 to TRBJ2-7; 12 positions agree with TRBD2. The CDR3 sequence is 17 residues long. Per the germline V gene, CDR1 is SQVTM and CDR2 is ANQGSEA. V was pared by 4 bases and J by 1 base, with 11 bases of the junction left unmatched. CDR3 in amino acids: CSVVMTSGGPLSYEQYF. The CDR3 nucleotides are TGCAGCGTTGTTATGACTAGCGGGGGCCCTCTATCCTACGAGCAGTACTTC.

This clone turned up a few times. The chain is built from TRBV9 and TRBJ2-5, with TRBD1 identical over 10 bases. Germline lookup yields CDR1 SGDLS and CDR2 YYNGEE. CDR3 size: 14 residues. Unmatched junction bases numbered 5, after V lost 7 bases and J lost 2 bases. Here the CDR3 reads CASAGQGGQETQYF. CDR3 coding DNA: TGTGCCAGCGCAGGACAGGGGGGGCAAGAGACCCAGTACTTC.

This clone was detected a few times. This chain links TRBV5-1 with TRBJ2-5; D might be TRBD1 (5 bases). There are 15 residues in the CDR3. The germline gives CDR1 SGHRS, CDR2 YFSETQ. V was clipped by 2 bases and J by 1 base, with 12 bases between them. This chain's CDR3 is CASSFSTGSQETQYF. CDR3 in DNA: TGCGCCAGCAGCTTTTCAACAGGATCCCAAGAGACCCAGTACTTC.

V usage is TRBV4-2 and J usage is TRBJ2-5; D is ambiguous. The CDR3 covers 14 residues. V was cut by 4 bases and J by 5 bases, with 14 bases left in between. CDR1 is LGHNA and CDR2 is YNFKEQ in the germline V gene. CDR3 sequence reads: CASSPSSPEETQYF. CDR3 in DNA: TGTGCCAGCAGCCCCTCAAGCCCTGAGGAGACCCAGTACTTC.